This T cell receptor beta chain was sequenced for a study of beta chain features in type 1 diabetes. The study, taken as a whole, reports: Cells with high TCR expression could be over-represented when cDNA is sequenced.

Every bit of the isolated RNA underwent reverse transcription, so sequencing read expressed TCRB transcripts. Produced via immunoSEQ multiplex PCR; TCRdb's table is partial and in-frame only. The table records around 320,000 clones, around 15% of them present only once. Turning to this clone: Its antigen is currently unknown.

The CDR3 is 13 amino acids. Germline assignment: CDR1 SGHRS and CDR2 YFSETQ. Trimming removed 4 bases from V and 4 bases from J; junction bases left unmatched: 3. On average, the one heparinised blood draw given by each donor was 90 to 150 mL. Purities in excess of 95% were seen in all sorted populations. Sequences were obtained from central memory CD4+ T cells from blood. This sequence originates from a young man in good health. The chain links TRBV5-1 to TRBJ1-1; 8 bases are a match to TRBD1. The DNA for the CDR3 is TGCGCCAGCAGCACCGACAGGGGCACTGAAGCTTTCTTT. It yields the protein CASSTDRGTEAFF.